This T cell receptor beta chain was recorded in a study of lymphopenia after photon versus proton radiotherapy. Study-wide results and caveats: Post-nadir diversity loss with photons came from oligoclonal expansion, particularly CD8+ Temra cells. Photon-treated patients lost naive T cells and TCR diversity; proton-treated stayed stable. Authors raise, but do not show, better survival with proton therapy. Larger post-nadir TCR diversity loss correlated inversely with survival in deceased patients.

Trimming took 2 bases from V and 4 from J, leaving 14 bases between them. The CDR3 spans 14 residues. The germline V gene has CDR1 SQVTM and CDR2 ANQGSEA. As for this clone: Its antigen is undetermined.

TCRdb's copy holds only in-frame clones and misses some; the assay was immunoSEQ multiplex PCR. The data contain approximately 170,000 clones, about 85% of them seen just once; the ten biggest clones take up around 4.6%. This TCR derives from a man in his fifties with gastric cancer. This sample comprised peripheral blood, obtained from a patient treated with photon-based radiotherapy. The J gene is TRBJ1-1, the V gene TRBV29-1; the D gene is possibly TRBD1 (5 bases). The CDR3 DNA sequence: TGCAGCGTTGAATTAGGGGCTGGAGGCACTGAAGCTTTCTTT. As protein: CSVELGAGGTEAFF.